This TCR beta chain is drawn from a study of graft-versus-host responses after intestinal transplantation (dated by TCRdb to about 2021). Looking at the study overall: Recipients received multivisceral, liver-intestinal, or isolated intestinal transplants. All recipients received anti-thymocyte globulin induction followed by maintenance tacrolimus and steroids for about three years. After intestinal transplantation, graft-versus-host and host-versus-graft alloreactive T cell clones were followed in the graft, circulation and bone marrow using bulk TCR-beta CDR3 sequencing. To identify alloreactive clones, pre-transplant mixed lymphocyte reaction products were sequenced and then compared with unstimulated pre-transplant donor and recipient T cells. Of the 20 to 25 intestinal transplant recipients enrolled in the cohort, one of whom was a retransplant, a few patients without pretransplant specimens were excluded. Donor T cell macrochimerism was defined as a peak of at least 4% donor T cells among recipient peripheral blood mononuclear cells. Rather than being sequenced by the commercial service, samples from three later patients were sequenced in-house on an Illumina MiSeq and processed with MiXCR. Study-wide conclusions, independent of this receptor: GvH clones were found in recipient bone marrow, and some of the GvH clones appeared earlier in ileal mucosa or blood, which is consistent with an intestinal mucosal origin. In the allografts of patients with donor T cell macrochimerism, GvH to HvG T cell clonal ratios were high. Conclusions were limited by the relatively low number and heterogeneity of intestinal transplant patients. Early after transplant, peak levels of circulating GvH clones were associated with declines in HvG clones.

The library was built by means of the immunoSEQ multiplex PCR assay. For most patients, genomic DNA was subjected to high-throughput TCR-beta CDR3 sequencing by Adaptive Biotechnologies. The source study handled its data this way. TCR sequencing data were retrieved from Adaptive's ImmunoSEQ software for 15 to 20 patients, whereas a few other patients were processed with MiXCR and VDJtools. Because the origin of CDR3 nucleotide sequences shared between donor and recipient could not be assigned, those sequences were removed. Alloreactive clones required at least 2-fold expansion over unstimulated cells and minimum CFSE-low frequency of 0.002% (template counts) or 0.001% (read counts). A clone was considered mappable if detected in the sequenced pre-transplant spleen, lymph node, or MLR CFSE-low populations of the donor or recipient. The cumulative frequency of alloreactive clones was calculated as a percentage of all sequences, weighted by copy number. The immuneACCESS repertoire file appears here via TCRdb, limited to in-frame rearrangements. These files lack a portion of the clones; in checked studies, under half of the deficit traces to unresolved V genes, and the cause of the others is not known. V and J calls and clone size are copied from that table; D and trimming were computed from the DNA. The sample yields 20,000 to 25,000 clones; 89% were counted once. In total, the top ten clones hold about 5.1% of the sample.

CDR1 and CDR2, per the germline V gene, are LGHNA and YSLEER. V is cut by 0 bases and J by 4 bases, and the space between the germline ends is 7 bases. The CDR3, cysteine through phenylalanine, is 15 amino acids long. Just the 45-base CDR3 DNA is kept, in frame starting at base 1. Blood samples were collected up to 4 times in the first month after transplant and then at least monthly when available. Concerning this clone itself: Its antigen remains undetermined. No qualities accompany the bases; no much larger clone lies one base away.

The receptor was isolated from a human patient who received an intestinal transplant, so some T cells may come from the graft donor. The sequencing here drew on PBMCs, taken approximately 65 days after intestinal transplantation. The rearrangement joined TRBV4-3 to TRBJ2-6, with the identity of the D gene unclear. The CDR3 is CASSQDVGGANVLTF. The DNA sequence is given as TGCGCCAGCAGCCAAGATGTCGGGGGGGCCAACGTCCTGACTTTC.